This TCR beta chain was captured in a study of cytomegalovirus exposure and HLA in healthy donors. A word on this clone: The antigen remains unidentified.

General observations from the study: The authors later found HLA-associated TCR beta chains more clonally expanded than equally common others. It was reportedly the case that the classifier diagnosed cytomegalovirus status with high specificity and sensitivity.

Use of 60 Vbeta and 13 Jbeta primers characterized the PCR. Clones were read by immunoSEQ multiplex PCR, and TCRdb kept only the in-frame ones, dropping some. The sample has 75,000 to 100,000 clones, under 75% seen once. In germline, CDR1 is MGHDK, CDR2 SYGVNS. Trimming pared 2 bases from V and 5 bases from J, leaving 16 bases between. The CDR3 has 16 residues. Specimen: PBMCs. The receptor was derived from a female donor in good health and CMV-seronegative. The chain has TRBV25-1 and TRBJ2-1; D possibly corresponds to TRBD1 (6 bases). The CDR3 spells CASSEQAETGHNEQFF. Here the CDR3 DNA reads TGTGCCAGCAGTGAACAGGCCGAGACAGGACACAATGAGCAGTTCTTC.